Detailed here is one T cell receptor beta chain. The junction shows a germline mismatch at one end, possibly a read error. These data are taken from a study of tumor-infiltrating lymphocytes in primary liver carcinoma. A primer in the constant region served to generate TCR beta cDNA from approximately 500 ng of total RNA. Three rounds of nested multiplex PCR with slightly modified ARM-PCR produced TCR beta libraries. PCR rounds one and two used TRBV1-TRBV30 forward primers with a C-beta reverse primer for 10 cycles each. MiXCR was run by TCRdb on the multiplex PCR reads, yielding one entry per CDR3 protein. Among more than 85,000 distinct CDR3 sequences listed, roughly 85% were seen once. Starting material for RNA and DNA co-extraction consisted of roughly 19-30 mg of unsorted bulk tissue. Each of the tumor samples contained in excess of 75% viable tumor cells. Germline lookup yields CDR1 MNHNS and CDR2 SASEGT. CDR3 size: 16 residues.

The source material was liver tumor tissue from sampling region 3. Documented subset: tumor region T3, left-lateral pole. This chain uses TRBV6-1 with TRBJ2-2, with D perhaps matching TRBD1 or TRBD2 (5 bases each). The origin of this receptor is a man in his forties with primary liver carcinoma and hepatitis B virus infection. The CDR3, as DNA: TGTGCCAGCAGTGACCTCGGACATGGATCCACCGGGGAGCAGTTTTTT. Its translation: CASSDLGHGSTGEQFF.